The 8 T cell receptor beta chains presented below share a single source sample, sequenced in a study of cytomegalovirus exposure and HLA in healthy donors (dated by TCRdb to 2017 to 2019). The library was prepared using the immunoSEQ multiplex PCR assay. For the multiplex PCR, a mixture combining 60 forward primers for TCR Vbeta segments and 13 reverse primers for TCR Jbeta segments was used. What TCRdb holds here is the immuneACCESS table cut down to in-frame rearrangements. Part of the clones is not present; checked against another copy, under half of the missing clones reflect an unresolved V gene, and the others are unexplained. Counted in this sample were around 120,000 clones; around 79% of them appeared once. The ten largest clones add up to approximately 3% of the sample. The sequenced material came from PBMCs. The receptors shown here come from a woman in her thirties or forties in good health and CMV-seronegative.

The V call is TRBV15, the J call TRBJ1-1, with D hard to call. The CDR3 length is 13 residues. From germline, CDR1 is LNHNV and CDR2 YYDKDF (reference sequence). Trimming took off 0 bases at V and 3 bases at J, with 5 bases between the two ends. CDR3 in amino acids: CATSRDQDTEAFF. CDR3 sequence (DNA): TGTGCCACCAGCAGAGATCAGGACACTGAAGCTTTCTTT.

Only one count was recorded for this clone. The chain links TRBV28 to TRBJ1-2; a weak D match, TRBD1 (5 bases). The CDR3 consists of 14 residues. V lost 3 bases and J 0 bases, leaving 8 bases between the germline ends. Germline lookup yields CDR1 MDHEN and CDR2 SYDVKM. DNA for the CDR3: TGTGCCAGCAGTTTTCCAGGGCCTAACTATGGCTACACCTTC. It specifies CASSFPGPNYGYTF.

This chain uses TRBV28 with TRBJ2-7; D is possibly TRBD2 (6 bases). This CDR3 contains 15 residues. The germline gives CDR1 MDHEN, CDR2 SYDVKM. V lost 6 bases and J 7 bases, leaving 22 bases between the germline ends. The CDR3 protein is CASRRAGTVKIEQYF. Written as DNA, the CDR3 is TGTGCCAGCAGGCGTGCCGGGACTGTAAAAATTGAGCAGTACTTC.

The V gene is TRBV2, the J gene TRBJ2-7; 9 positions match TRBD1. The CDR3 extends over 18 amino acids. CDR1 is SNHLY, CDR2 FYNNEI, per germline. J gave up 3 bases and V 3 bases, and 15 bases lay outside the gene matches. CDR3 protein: CASSDPTLTGGPYYEQYF. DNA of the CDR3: TGTGCCAGCAGTGACCCGACCTTGACAGGGGGTCCCTACTACGAGCAGTACTTC. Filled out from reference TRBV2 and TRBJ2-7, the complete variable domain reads EPEVTQTPSHQVTQMGQEVILRCVPISNHLYFYWYRQILGQKVEFLVSFYNNEISEKSEIFDDQFSVERPDGSNFTLKIRSTKLEDSAMYFCASSDPTLTGGPYYEQYFGPGTRLTVT.

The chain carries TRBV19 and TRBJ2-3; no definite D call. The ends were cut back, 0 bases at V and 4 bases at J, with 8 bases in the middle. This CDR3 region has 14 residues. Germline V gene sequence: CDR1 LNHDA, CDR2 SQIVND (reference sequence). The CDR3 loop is CASSIDPTADTQYF. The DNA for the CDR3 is TGTGCCAGTAGTATAGATCCTACAGCAGATACGCAGTATTTT.

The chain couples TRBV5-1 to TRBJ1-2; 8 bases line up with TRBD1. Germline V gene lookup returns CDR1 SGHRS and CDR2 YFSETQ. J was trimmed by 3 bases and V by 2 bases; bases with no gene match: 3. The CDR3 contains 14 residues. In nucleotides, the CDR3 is TGCGCCAGCAGCTTAACACAGGGGGACTATGGCTACACCTTC. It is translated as CASSLTQGDYGYTF.

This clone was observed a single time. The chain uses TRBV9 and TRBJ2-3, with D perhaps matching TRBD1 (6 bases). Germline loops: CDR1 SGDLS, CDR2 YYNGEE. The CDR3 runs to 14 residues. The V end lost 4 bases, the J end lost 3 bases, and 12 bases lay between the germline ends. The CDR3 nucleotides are TGTGCCAGCAGCCCACAGGGCTGGACAGATACGCAGTATTTT. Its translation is CASSPQGWTDTQYF.

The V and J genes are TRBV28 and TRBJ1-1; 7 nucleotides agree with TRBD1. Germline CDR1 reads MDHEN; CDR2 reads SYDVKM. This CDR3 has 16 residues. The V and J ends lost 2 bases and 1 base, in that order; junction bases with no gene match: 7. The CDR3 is CASSLPLGTENTEAFF. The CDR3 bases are TGTGCCAGCAGTTTACCTCTGGGGACAGAGAACACTGAAGCTTTCTTT.